A single sample gave rise to the 26 T cell receptor beta chains below, sequenced in a study of blood T cell repertoires in COVID-19. This table comes from immunoSEQ multiplex PCR, and its TCRdb copy is limited to in-frame clones, with some not included. The table lists 150,000 or so clones, about four fifths of them singletons. Specimen: peripheral blood. The receptors derive from a woman aged 55-70 years with acute or convalescent COVID-19.

The chain carries TRBV10-3 and TRBJ2-1; weak D call: TRBD1 (5 bases). Trimming removed 0 bases at V and 6 bases at J, with 15 bases between. Germline loops: CDR1 ENHRY, CDR2 SYGVKD. The CDR3 extends over 16 amino acids. CDR3 residues: CAISESVYRLGNEQFF. The CDR3 bases are TGTGCCATCAGTGAGTCTGTTTACAGGTTGGGCAATGAGCAGTTCTTC.

This chain connects TRBV28 to TRBJ1-4; 8 nucleotides match TRBD1. With 10 bases clipped from V and 8 bases from J, the junction kept 9 bases outside the gene matches. The germline V gene encodes CDR1 MDHEN and CDR2 SYDVKM. This CDR3 spans 13 amino acids. CDR3 sequence (DNA): TGTGCCACCCTGACAGGGGTTTACGAAAAACTGTTTTTT. Amino acid sequence: CATLTGVYEKLFF.

The chain combines TRBV14 with TRBJ1-1; unclear D gene. This CDR3 contains 14 residues. V was clipped by 4 bases and J by 4 bases, with 13 bases between them. CDR1 SGHDN and CDR2 FVKESK come from the germline V gene. CDR3 bases: TGTGCCAGCAGCCGAGAAACTCGAGGCACTGAAGCTTTCTTT. This codes for CASSRETRGTEAFF.

This chain connects TRBV30 to TRBJ2-7, with D perhaps TRBD2 (6 bases). The CDR3 has 13 residues. The V and J ends lost 0 bases and 4 bases respectively, with 10 bases between them. CDR1 GTSNPN and CDR2 SVGIG come from the germline V gene (reference sequence). This CDR3 reads CAWSVAGDYEQYV. As DNA, the CDR3 is TGTGCCTGGAGTGTAGCGGGTGATTACGAGCAGTACGTC.

The chain is built from TRBV9 and TRBJ2-5; no reliable D call. Trimming removed 2 bases at V and 2 bases at J, with 7 bases between. Germline CDR1 and CDR2: SGDLS and YYNGEE. The CDR3 is 13 residues long. Here the CDR3 reads CASSVNSQETQYF. Here the CDR3 DNA reads TGTGCCAGCAGCGTGAACAGTCAAGAGACCCAGTACTTC.

For the CDR3, the DNA is TGTGCCAGCAGCTCGATAGACAGAGATACGCAGTATTTT. This encodes CASSSIDRDTQYF. This sequence joins TRBV11-3 and TRBJ2-3, with a weak D call TRBD1 (5 bases). From germline, CDR1 is SGHNT and CDR2 YENEEA. The CDR3 runs 13 residues. V was pared by 4 bases and J by 5 bases, with 10 bases between.

This sequence joins TRBV5-6 and TRBJ1-6, with 8 bases that match TRBD1. The CDR3 consists of 18 residues. Trimming cost V 1 base and J 4 bases; bases outside gene matches: 10. The germline V gene has CDR1 SGHDT and CDR2 YYEEEE. CDR3 nucleotides: TGTGCCAGCAGCTTGCGACCGACAGGGGCGCGGTATAATTCACCCCTCCACTTT. Protein sequence: CASSLRPTGARYNSPLHF.

The rearrangement joins TRBV24-1 to TRBJ2-6; tentative D call: TRBD1 (6 bases). This CDR3 is 16 amino acids long. V lost 3 bases, J lost 0 bases, and 8 bases lay in between. Germline CDR1 is KGHDR and CDR2 is SFDVKD. CDR3 in amino acids: CATSDDRSSGANVLTF. The CDR3 DNA reads TGTGCCACCAGTGATGACAGGAGCTCTGGGGCCAACGTCCTGACTTTC.

A few counts support this clone. This chain uses TRBV27 with TRBJ1-2; 9 bases agree with TRBD1. The trim removed 10 bases at V and 8 bases at J, leaving 5 bases unmatched. Germline lookup yields CDR1 MNHEY and CDR2 SMNVEV (reference sequence). This CDR3 region has 11 residues. In DNA, the CDR3 is TGTGCCACCTCGACAGGGGGAGGCTACACCTTC. Protein product: CATSTGGGYTF.

This chain uses TRBV7-9 with TRBJ2-1, with 10 positions matching TRBD2. The CDR3 spans 17 residues. Germline loops: CDR1 SEHNR, CDR2 FQNEAQ (reference sequence). V shed 5 bases and J 6 bases; nucleotides not matched to a gene: 13. CDR3 sequence reads: CASSTLKSGGASNEQFF. The CDR3 coding sequence is TGTGCCAGCAGCACCCTAAAGAGCGGGGGGGCGAGCAATGAGCAGTTCTTC.

The V call is TRBV2, the J call TRBJ1-1; tentatively, D is TRBD1 (6 bases). The CDR3 contains 17 residues. V gave up 3 bases and J gave up 7 bases, with 24 bases separating them. Germline-derived CDR1 and CDR2 are SNHLY and FYNNEI. The CDR3 region is CASSDAGAGFWQIEAFF. As DNA, the CDR3 is TGTGCCAGCAGTGATGCGGGGGCAGGGTTTTGGCAAATTGAAGCTTTCTTT.

This clone was counted only a few times. The chain links TRBV9 to TRBJ1-6; D is uncertain. This CDR3 spans 16 amino acids. Trimming cost V 4 bases and J 6 bases, with 17 bases left between them. CDR1 and CDR2 from the germline V gene are SGDLS and YYNGEE. CDR3 protein: CASSPTGRVFNSPLHF. The CDR3, as DNA: TGTGCCAGCAGCCCCACCGGGAGGGTTTTTAATTCACCCCTCCACTTT.

The CDR3: CASHAQGYGYTF. The CDR3 DNA follows: TGTGCCAGCCACGCTCAGGGGTATGGCTACACCTTC. The chain carries TRBV6-5 and TRBJ1-2, with D perhaps matching TRBD1 (6 bases). This CDR3 is 12 amino acids long. CDR1 and CDR2 from the germline V gene are MNHEY and SVGAGI. The V gene lost 8 bases and the J gene lost 5 bases, with 12 bases spanning the gap.

The chain's CDR3 is CASSQGSSGNTIYF. CDR3 in DNA: TGTGCCAGCAGCCAAGGGAGCTCTGGAAACACCATATATTTT. The rearrangement uses TRBV16 and TRBJ1-3; D gene ambiguous. The ends were cut back, 2 bases at V and 0 bases at J, with 5 bases in the middle. The V gene's germline CDR1 is KGHSY and CDR2 FQNENV. This CDR3 region has 14 residues.

V is TRBV7-2 and J is TRBJ2-3, with D possibly TRBD2 on 5 matching bases. Germline-derived CDR1 and CDR2 are SGHTA and FQGNSA. The V and J ends lost 5 bases and 0 bases respectively, with 12 bases between them. There are 15 residues in the CDR3. The CDR3 DNA reads TGTGCCAGCAGCCCCGACTACCTTAGCACAGATACGCAGTATTTT. Protein product: CASSPDYLSTDTQYF.

This clone occurred a few times. V gene TRBV7-2 combines with J gene TRBJ1-6, with 8 bases aligning to TRBD1. V shed 3 bases and J 7 bases; nucleotides not matched to a gene: 2. The germline V gene has CDR1 SGHTA and CDR2 FQGNSA. CDR3 length: 14 residues. As DNA, the CDR3 is TGTGCCAGCAGCTTTCAGGGGGCGAATTCACCCCTCCACTTT. This encodes CASSFQGANSPLHF.

This chain joins TRBV13 and TRBJ2-3; 10 bases match TRBD1. V shed 1 base and J 5 bases; nucleotides not matched to a gene: 6. CDR1 PRHDT and CDR2 FYEKMQ come from the germline V gene (reference sequence). The length of the CDR3 is 16 residues. The CDR3 DNA is TGTGCCAGCAGCTTAGCGGGGACAGGGGCGAGAGATACGCAGTATTTT. It yields the protein CASSLAGTGARDTQYF.

This clone was detected only a few times. The DNA for the CDR3 is TGTGCCAGTAGTACTTGGGCCAAGTCGTCCCATAATTCACCCCTCCACTTT. Protein: CASSTWAKSSHNSPLHF. The chain is built from TRBV19 and TRBJ1-6; no reliable D call. The germline CDR1 and CDR2 sequences are LNHDA and SQIVND (reference sequence). The CDR3 sequence is 17 residues long. With 4 bases removed from V and 5 bases from J, the gap between germline ends came to 18 bases.

This clone was counted once. V is TRBV2 and J is TRBJ2-5; D remains unclear. V was clipped by 7 bases and J by 5 bases, with 14 bases between them. CDR1 SNHLY and CDR2 FYNNEI come from the germline V gene. There are 13 residues in the CDR3. The CDR3 loop reads CASILSPPETQYF. DNA of the CDR3: TGTGCCAGCATATTGTCCCCCCCGGAGACCCAGTACTTC.

This chain connects TRBV6-5 to TRBJ2-3, with D possibly TRBD2 on 5 matching bases. The germline V gene has CDR1 MNHEY and CDR2 SVGAGI. The CDR3 extends over 15 amino acids. V dropped 5 bases and J dropped 5 bases, with 17 bases sitting between them. The CDR3 DNA reads as TGTGCCAGCAGTCCCGTTCGGGGAAGGCAAGATACGCAGTATTTT. It translates to CASSPVRGRQDTQYF.

This clone has just one count. The chain uses TRBV3-1 (or the pseudogene TRBV3-2) and TRBJ2-3, with 10 nucleotides matching TRBD2. The ends lost 4 bases at V and 1 base at J; junction bases unmatched: 5. CDR3 length equals 16 residues. CDR1 is LGHDT and CDR2 is YNNKEL in the germline V gene (reference sequence). CDR3 DNA sequence: TGTGCCAGCAGCCCCCGTAGCGGGGGGCGCACAGATACGCAGTATTTT. It translates to CASSPRSGGRTDTQYF.

This chain links TRBV6-1 with TRBJ2-7; possibly TRBD1 for D (6 bases). The germline V gene has CDR1 MNHNS and CDR2 SASEGT. The CDR3 sequence is 13 residues long. Trimming shortened V by 3 bases and J by 3 bases, and 9 bases separated the two germline ends. The CDR3 coding sequence is TGTGCCAGCAGTGACACAGGGTTCTACGAGCAGTACGTC. This translates into CASSDTGFYEQYV.

This chain joins TRBV18 and TRBJ1-4, with D tentatively TRBD1 (5 bases). V lost 1 base and J 0 bases, leaving 9 bases between the germline ends. The germline gives CDR1 KGHSH, CDR2 LQKENI. This CDR3 comprises 16 residues. The CDR3 DNA reads TGTGCCAGCTCACCACTCAGGGCGGCAACTAATGAAAAACTGTTTTTT. It encodes CASSPLRAATNEKLFF. The full variable domain, completed using reference TRBV18 and TRBJ1-4, is NAGVMQNPRHLVRRRGQEARLRCSPMKGHSHVYWYRQLPEEGLKFMVYLQKENIIDESGMPKERFSAEFPKEGPSILRIQQVVRGDSAAYFCASSPLRAATNEKLFFGSGTQLSVL.

The chain carries TRBV6-6 and TRBJ2-1, with a tentative D call TRBD2 (5 bases). V lost 6 bases, J lost 6 bases, and 18 bases lay in between. Per germline, CDR1 MNHNY and CDR2 SVGAGI (reference sequence). The CDR3 length is 15 residues. The CDR3 DNA follows: TGTGCCAGCAGGCCAACATTGGAGGTCTCCAATGAGCAGTTCTTC. It codes for CASRPTLEVSNEQFF.

This clone was counted a few times. This rearrangement joins TRBV25-1 to TRBJ2-5, with 9 bases lining up with TRBD1. V lost 3 bases to trimming and J lost 4 bases; unmatched junction nucleotides: 3. The CDR3 consists of 14 residues. Germline-derived CDR1 and CDR2 are MGHDK and SYGVNS. The CDR3 coding sequence is TGTGCCAGCAGTGAGGGGACAGGGCTAGAGACCCAGTACTTC. Translated: CASSEGTGLETQYF.

This sequence joins TRBV29-1 and TRBJ1-3; D uncertain. The CDR3 covers 12 residues. CDR1 and CDR2 (germline): SQVTM, ANQGSEA. V lost 7 bases, J lost 1 base, and 8 bases lay in between. The CDR3 coding sequence is TGCAGCGCCGCACAGTCTGGAAACACCATATATTTT. Residues: CSAAQSGNTIYF.